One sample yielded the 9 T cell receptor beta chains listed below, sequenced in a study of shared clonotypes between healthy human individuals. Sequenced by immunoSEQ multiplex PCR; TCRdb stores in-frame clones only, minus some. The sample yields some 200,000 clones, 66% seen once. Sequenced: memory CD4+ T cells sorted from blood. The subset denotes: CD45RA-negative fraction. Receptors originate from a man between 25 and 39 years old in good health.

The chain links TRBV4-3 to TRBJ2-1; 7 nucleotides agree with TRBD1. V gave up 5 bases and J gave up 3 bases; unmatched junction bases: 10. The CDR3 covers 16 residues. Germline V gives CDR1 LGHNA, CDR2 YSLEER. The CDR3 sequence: CASSDRVGGIYNEQFF. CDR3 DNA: TGCGCCAGCAGCGACAGGGTAGGGGGAATCTACAATGAGCAGTTCTTC.

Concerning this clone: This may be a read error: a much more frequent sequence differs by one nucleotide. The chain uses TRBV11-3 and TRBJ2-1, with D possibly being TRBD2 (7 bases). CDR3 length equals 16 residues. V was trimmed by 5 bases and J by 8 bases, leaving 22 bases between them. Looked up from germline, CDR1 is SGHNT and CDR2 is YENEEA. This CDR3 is CASSKWGGGGAHEQFF. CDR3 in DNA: TGTGCCAGCAGCAAATGGGGCGGGGGCGGTGCTCATGAGCAGTTCTTC.

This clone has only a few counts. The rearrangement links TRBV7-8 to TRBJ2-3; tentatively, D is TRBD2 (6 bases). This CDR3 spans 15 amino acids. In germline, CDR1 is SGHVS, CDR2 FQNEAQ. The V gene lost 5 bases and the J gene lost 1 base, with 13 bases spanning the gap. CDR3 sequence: CASSPTSSRTDTQYF. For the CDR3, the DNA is TGTGCCAGCAGCCCCACTAGCTCCCGCACAGATACGCAGTATTTT.

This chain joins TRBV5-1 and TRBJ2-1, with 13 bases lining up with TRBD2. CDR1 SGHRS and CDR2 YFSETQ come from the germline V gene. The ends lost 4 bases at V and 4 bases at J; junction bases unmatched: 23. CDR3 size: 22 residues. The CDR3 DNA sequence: TGCGCCAGCAGCGGGGGGACAGGGGTGAGGACTAGCGGGAGTAGCGGTTACAATGAGCAGTTCTTC. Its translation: CASSGGTGVRTSGSSGYNEQFF.

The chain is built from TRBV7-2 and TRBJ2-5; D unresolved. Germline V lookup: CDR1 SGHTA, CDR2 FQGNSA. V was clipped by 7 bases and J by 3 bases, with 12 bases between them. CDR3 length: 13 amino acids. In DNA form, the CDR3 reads TGTGCCAGCACCCTAGAACCGGAAGAGACCCAGTACTTC. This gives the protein CASTLEPEETQYF.

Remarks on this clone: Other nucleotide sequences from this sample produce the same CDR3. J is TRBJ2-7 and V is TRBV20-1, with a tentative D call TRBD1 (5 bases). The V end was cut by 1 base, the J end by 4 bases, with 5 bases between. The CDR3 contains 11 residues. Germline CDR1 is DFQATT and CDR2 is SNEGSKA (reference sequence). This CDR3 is CSARAGYEQYF. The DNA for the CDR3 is TGCAGTGCTAGAGCAGGGTACGAGCAGTACTTC.

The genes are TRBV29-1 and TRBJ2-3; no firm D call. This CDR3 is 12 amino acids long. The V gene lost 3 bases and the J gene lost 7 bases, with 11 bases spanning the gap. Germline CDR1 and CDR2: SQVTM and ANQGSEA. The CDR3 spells CSVDRFKNTQYF. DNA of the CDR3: TGCAGCGTTGACAGGTTTAAAAATACGCAGTATTTT.

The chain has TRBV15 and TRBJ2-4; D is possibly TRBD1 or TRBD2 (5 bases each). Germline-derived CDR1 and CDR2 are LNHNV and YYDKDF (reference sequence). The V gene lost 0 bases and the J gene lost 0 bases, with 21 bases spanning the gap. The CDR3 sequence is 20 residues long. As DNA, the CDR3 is TGTGCCACCAGCAGAGATTTGGGACGGAGCGGCCTTCTAGCCAAAAACATTCAGTACTTC. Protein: CATSRDLGRSGLLAKNIQYF.

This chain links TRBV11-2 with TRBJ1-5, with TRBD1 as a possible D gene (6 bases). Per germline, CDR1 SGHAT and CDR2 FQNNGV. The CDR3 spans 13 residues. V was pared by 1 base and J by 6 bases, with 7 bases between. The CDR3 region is CASSLVGAQPQHF. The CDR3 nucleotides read TGTGCCAGCAGCTTAGTGGGGGCTCAGCCCCAGCATTTT.